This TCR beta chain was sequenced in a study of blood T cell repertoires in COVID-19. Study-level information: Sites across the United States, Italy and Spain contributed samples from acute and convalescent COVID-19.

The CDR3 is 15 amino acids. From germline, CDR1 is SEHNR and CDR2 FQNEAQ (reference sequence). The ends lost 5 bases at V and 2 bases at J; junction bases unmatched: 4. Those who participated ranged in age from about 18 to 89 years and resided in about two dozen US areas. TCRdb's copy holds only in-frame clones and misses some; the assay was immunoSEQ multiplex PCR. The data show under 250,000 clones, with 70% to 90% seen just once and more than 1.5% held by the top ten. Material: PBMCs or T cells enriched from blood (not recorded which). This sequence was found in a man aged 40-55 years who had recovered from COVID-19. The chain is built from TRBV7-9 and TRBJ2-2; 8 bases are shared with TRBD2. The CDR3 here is CASSLSGSNTGELFF. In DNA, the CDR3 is TGTGCCAGCAGCCTCAGCGGGAGCAACACCGGGGAGCTGTTTTTT. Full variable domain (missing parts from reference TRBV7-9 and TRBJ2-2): DTGVSQNPRHKITKRGQNVTFRCDPISEHNRLYWYRQTLGQGPEFLTYFQNEAQLEKSRLLSDRFSAERPKGSFSTLEIQRTEQGDSAMYLCASSLSGSNTGELFFGEGSRLTVL.